This is a list of T cell receptor beta chains from one sample in a study of CD8 T cells in Susac syndrome. TCRdb reprocessed the immunoSEQ multiplex PCR reads via MiXCR and lists one record per CDR3 protein. This table has over 95,000 distinct CDR3 sequences, about 90% appearing once. What was sequenced was CD8+ T cells from PBMCs. The receptors here all came from a human donor in good health. Both conserved end residues are part of each CDR3. D genes are given only for firm matches. Clone size is not always given. Where it is, it says once, few, many or a class for expanded clones.

cdr3_aa | cdr3_nt | cdr3_length | clone_size | j_call | v_call | d_call
CSARDFRGFADGELFF | TGCAGTGCTAGAGATTTCAGGGGATTCGCGGACGGGGAGCTGTTTTTT | 16 | - | TRBJ2-2 | TRBV20-1 | -
CASSLAKTPGELFF | TGTGCCAGCAGCTTAGCGAAGACCCCCGGGGAGCTGTTTTTT | 14 | - | TRBJ2-2 | TRBV7-2 | -
CASSQDGSGGDEQYF | TGCGCCAGCAGCCAAGATGGGTCAGGGGGGGACGAGCAGTACTTC | 15 | few | TRBJ2-7 | TRBV4-1 | -
CTGGGSVGTEAFF | TGCACCGGAGGGGGGTCCGTAGGCACTGAAGCTTTCTTT | 13 | - | TRBJ1-1 | TRBV29-1 | -
CACRDRDGTEAFF | TGTGCCTGCCGAGACAGGGATGGAACTGAAGCTTTCTTT | 13 | - | TRBJ1-1 | TRBV30 | TRBD1
CAWSVQLLSSGLYGYTF | TGTGCCTGGAGTGTTCAGCTCCTAAGTTCAGGACTTTATGGCTACACCTTC | 17 | - | TRBJ1-2 | TRBV30 | -
CASSQDQGGANVLTF | TGTGCCAGCAGCCAAGATCAGGGTGGGGCCAACGTCCTGACTTTC | 15 | - | TRBJ2-6 | TRBV4-2 | -
CASSSRTSGEQFF | TGTGCCAGCAGCTCTCGGACTAGCGGAGAGCAGTTCTTC | 13 | few | TRBJ2-1 | TRBV7-2 | TRBD2
CASSEPGGVYNEQFF | TGTGCCAGCAGTGAACCAGGGGGGGTTTACAATGAGCAGTTCTTC | 15 | - | TRBJ2-1 | TRBV25-1 | -
CSARDIARGSTDTQYF | TGCAGTGCTAGAGATATCGCACGCGGTAGCACAGATACGCAGTATTTT | 16 | - | TRBJ2-3 | TRBV20-1 | -
CASSSGVKRTQYF | TGTGCCAGTAGTTCTGGGGTCAAGAGGACCCAGTACTTC | 13 | once | TRBJ2-5 | TRBV19 | -
CSARVGSNYGYTF | TGCAGTGCTAGAGTCGGCTCTAACTATGGCTACACCTTC | 13 | - | TRBJ1-2 | TRBV20-1 | -
CASSEPRGRGKETQYF | TGTGCCAGCAGTGAACCCCGTGGGAGGGGCAAGGAGACCCAGTACTTC | 16 | - | TRBJ2-5 | TRBV2 | TRBD2
CASSPSGRAGGSANEQFF | TGTGCCAGCAGCCCCAGTGGTCGCGCGGGGGGCAGCGCGAATGAGCAGTTCTTC | 18 | - | TRBJ2-1 | TRBV7-7 | TRBD2
CSARDNRGLTEAFF | TGCAGTGCTAGAGATAATAGGGGCCTTACTGAAGCTTTCTTT | 14 | - | TRBJ1-1 | TRBV20-1 | -
CASTRFVSNYGYTF | TGTGCCAGCACCCGGTTTGTCTCTAACTATGGCTACACCTTC | 14 | - | TRBJ1-2 | TRBV6-5 | -
CSVEDGINQPQHF | TGCAGCGTTGAAGATGGCATTAATCAGCCCCAGCATTTT | 13 | once | TRBJ1-5 | TRBV29-1 | -
CASSQEILGDQETQYF | TGTGCCAGCAGCCAAGAGATCCTAGGAGACCAAGAGACCCAGTACTTC | 16 | - | TRBJ2-5 | TRBV3-1 | -
CASSFKGDGPYEQYF | TGTGCCAGCAGTTTCAAGGGGGACGGACCCTACGAGCAGTACTTC | 15 | - | TRBJ2-7 | TRBV6-2/TRBV6-3 | -
CASSLVTSGFNEQFF | TGCGCCAGCAGCTTAGTAACTAGCGGGTTCAATGAGCAGTTCTTC | 15 | - | TRBJ2-1 | TRBV5-1 | TRBD2
CASSIAGTTEAFF | TGTGCCAGTAGTATAGCCGGGACCACTGAAGCTTTCTTT | 13 | - | TRBJ1-1 | TRBV19 | -
CASSYELHEKLFF | TGTGCCAGCAGCTACGAACTCCATGAAAAACTGTTTTTT | 13 | - | TRBJ1-4 | TRBV7-9 | -
CASSLRDPLYEQYF | TGTGCCAGCAGCTTAAGGGATCCCCTCTACGAGCAGTACTTC | 14 | - | TRBJ2-7 | TRBV7-9 | -
CASSQNPGLAGVSYEQYF | TGCGCCAGCAGTCAAAACCCGGGACTAGCGGGAGTCTCCTACGAGCAGTACTTC | 18 | - | TRBJ2-7 | TRBV23-1 | TRBD2
CASSVTGTGRNTIYF | TGTGCCAGCAGCGTCACTGGGACAGGGAGAAACACCATATATTTT | 15 | - | TRBJ1-3 | TRBV6-6 | TRBD1
CSVVPRVPTGELFF | TGCAGCGTAGTACCCAGGGTACCCACCGGGGAGCTGTTTTTT | 14 | - | TRBJ2-2 | TRBV29-1 | -
CASSLFPGAKLNEQFF | TGTGCCAGCAGTTTATTTCCGGGGGCTAAATTGAATGAGCAGTTCTTC | 16 | - | TRBJ2-1 | TRBV28 | -
CASRLPWGSYGANVLTF | TGTGCCAGCAGACTGCCGTGGGGCTCCTATGGGGCCAACGTCCTGACTTTC | 17 | - | TRBJ2-6 | TRBV7-2 | -
CASSSGEISVTQYF | TGTGCCAGCAGTAGCGGGGAGATCAGCGTTACGCAGTATTTT | 14 | - | TRBJ2-3 | TRBV12-3/TRBV12-4 | TRBD2
CASSHQRTSGRADGEQFF | TGCGCCAGCAGTCATCAAAGGACTAGCGGGAGGGCCGACGGTGAGCAGTTCTTC | 18 | - | TRBJ2-1 | TRBV23-1 | TRBD2